This T cell receptor (beta chain) is drawn from a study of CD8+CD57+ T cells in acquired aplastic anemia. Study context: Sorted CD4+ plus CD8+ cells gave DNA averaging about 3.2 ug.

TCR beta VDJ and CDR3 were profiled, and genomic DNA was the template. One entry per CDR3 protein, called by TCRdb with MiXCR from the reads. This sample has about 210,000 distinct CDR3 sequences; roughly 55% occur once, and the top ten carry approximately 30%. The sequencing input was sorted CD4+, CD8+, or CD8+CD57+ T cells (not recorded which) from PBMCs. This TCR came from a human donor in good health.

The CDR3 loop is CATSSEGGFAHNEQFF. CDR3 DNA sequence: TGTGCCACCAGCAGCGAGGGAGGTTTCGCCCACAATGAGCAGTTCTTC. J is TRBJ2-1 and V is TRBV15, with D possibly matching TRBD2 (6 bases). CDR3 size: 16 residues. V was clipped by 3 bases and J by 5 bases, with 17 bases between them. CDR1 is LNHNV and CDR2 is YYDKDF in the germline V gene (reference sequence).